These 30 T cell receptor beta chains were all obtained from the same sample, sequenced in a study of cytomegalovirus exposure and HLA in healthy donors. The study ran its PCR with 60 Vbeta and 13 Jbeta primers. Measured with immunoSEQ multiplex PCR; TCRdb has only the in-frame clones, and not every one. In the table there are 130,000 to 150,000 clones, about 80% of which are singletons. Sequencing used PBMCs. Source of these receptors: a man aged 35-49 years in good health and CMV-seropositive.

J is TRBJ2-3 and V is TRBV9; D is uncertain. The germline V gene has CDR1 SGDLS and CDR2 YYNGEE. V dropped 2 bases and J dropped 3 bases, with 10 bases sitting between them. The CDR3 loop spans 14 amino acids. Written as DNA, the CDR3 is TGTGCCAGCAGCGTCTCGCCTAGGACAGATACGCAGTATTTT. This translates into CASSVSPRTDTQYF.

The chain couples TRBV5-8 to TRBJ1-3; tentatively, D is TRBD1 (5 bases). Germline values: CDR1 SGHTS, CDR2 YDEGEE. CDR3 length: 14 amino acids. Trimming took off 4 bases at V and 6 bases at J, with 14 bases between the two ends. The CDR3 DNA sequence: TGTGCCAGCAGCCCGCGGGACGGGCAAAACACCATATATTTT. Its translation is CASSPRDGQNTIYF.

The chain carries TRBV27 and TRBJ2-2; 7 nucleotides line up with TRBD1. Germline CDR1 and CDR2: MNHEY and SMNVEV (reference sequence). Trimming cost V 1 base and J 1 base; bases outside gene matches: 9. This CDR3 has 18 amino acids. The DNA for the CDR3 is TGTGCCAGCAGTTTATTCGCGATTGGGACAGAGAACACCGGGGAGCTGTTTTTT. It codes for CASSLFAIGTENTGELFF.

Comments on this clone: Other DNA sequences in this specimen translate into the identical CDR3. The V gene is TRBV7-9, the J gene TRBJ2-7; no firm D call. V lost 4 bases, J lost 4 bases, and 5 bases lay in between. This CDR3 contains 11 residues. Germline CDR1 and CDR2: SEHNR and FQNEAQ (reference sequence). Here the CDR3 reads CASSSTYEQYF. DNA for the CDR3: TGTGCCAGCAGCTCTACGTACGAGCAGTACTTC.

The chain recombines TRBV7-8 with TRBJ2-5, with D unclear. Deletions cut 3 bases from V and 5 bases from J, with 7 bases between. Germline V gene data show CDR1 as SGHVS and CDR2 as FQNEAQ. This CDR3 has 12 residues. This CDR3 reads CASSLSGETQYF. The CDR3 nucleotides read TGTGCCAGCAGCTTGTCCGGGGAGACCCAGTACTTC.

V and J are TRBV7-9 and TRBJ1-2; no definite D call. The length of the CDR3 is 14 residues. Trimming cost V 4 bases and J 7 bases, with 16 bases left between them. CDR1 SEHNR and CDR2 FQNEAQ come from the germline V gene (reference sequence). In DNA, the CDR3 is TGTGCCAGCAGCTACCCTGGGAGAGTTGGTGGCTACACCTTC. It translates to CASSYPGRVGGYTF.

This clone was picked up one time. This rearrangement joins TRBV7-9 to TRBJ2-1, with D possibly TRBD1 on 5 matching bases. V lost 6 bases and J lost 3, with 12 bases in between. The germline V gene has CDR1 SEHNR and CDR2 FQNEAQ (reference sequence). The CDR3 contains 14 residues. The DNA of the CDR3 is TGTGCCAGCAGTTTTACAGGATTCTACAATGAGCAGTTCTTC. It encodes CASSFTGFYNEQFF.

The CDR3 bases are TGTGCCAGCAGCCCCTCTAGCGGGACCGGGGAGCTGTTTTTT. Translating it yields CASSPSSGTGELFF. This chain joins TRBV7-2 and TRBJ2-2; 8 bases map to TRBD2. The CDR3 is made up of 14 amino acids. V shed 5 bases, J shed 5 bases, and the junction held 4 bases outside the gene matches. Germline loops: CDR1 SGHTA, CDR2 FQGNSA.

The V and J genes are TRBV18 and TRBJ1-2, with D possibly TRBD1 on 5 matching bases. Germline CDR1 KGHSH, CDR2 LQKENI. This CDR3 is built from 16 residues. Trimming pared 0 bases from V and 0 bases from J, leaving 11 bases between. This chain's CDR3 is CASSPPGGQSNYGYTF. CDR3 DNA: TGTGCCAGCTCACCACCGGGGGGTCAATCTAACTATGGCTACACCTTC.

The CDR3 here is CASSKTSGSQDEQFF. CDR3 DNA: TGTGCCAGCAGCAAAACTAGCGGGAGTCAGGATGAGCAGTTCTTC. V is TRBV7-2 and J is TRBJ2-1; 11 positions match TRBD2. This CDR3 has 15 residues. CDR1 and CDR2 (germline): SGHTA, FQGNSA. J gave up 8 bases and V 5 bases, and 8 bases lay outside the gene matches.

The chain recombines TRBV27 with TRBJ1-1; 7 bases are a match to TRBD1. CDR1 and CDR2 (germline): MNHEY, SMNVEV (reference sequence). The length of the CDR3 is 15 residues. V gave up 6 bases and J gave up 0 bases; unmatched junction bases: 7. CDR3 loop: CASRSRQGLNTEAFF. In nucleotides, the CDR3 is TGTGCCAGCAGGAGTCGACAGGGATTGAACACTGAAGCTTTCTTT.

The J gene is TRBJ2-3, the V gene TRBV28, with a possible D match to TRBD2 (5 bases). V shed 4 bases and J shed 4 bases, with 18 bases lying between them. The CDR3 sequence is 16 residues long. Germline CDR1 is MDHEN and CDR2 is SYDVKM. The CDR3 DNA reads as TGTGCCAGCAGTTCGTTGGACTTAGGGCTGGCAGATACGCAGTATTTT. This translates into CASSSLDLGLADTQYF.

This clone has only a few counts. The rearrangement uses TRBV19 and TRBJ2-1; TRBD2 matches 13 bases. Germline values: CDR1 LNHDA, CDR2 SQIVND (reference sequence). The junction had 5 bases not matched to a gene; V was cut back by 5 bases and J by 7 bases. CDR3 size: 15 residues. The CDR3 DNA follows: TGTGCCAGTAGTCCCGGACTAGCGGGAGAGAATGAGCAGTTCTTC. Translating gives CASSPGLAGENEQFF. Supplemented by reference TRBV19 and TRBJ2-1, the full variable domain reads DGGITQSPKYLFRKEGQNVTLSCEQNLNHDAMYWYRQDPGQGLRLIYYSQIVNDFQKGDIAEGYSVSREKKESFPLTVTSAQKNPTAFYLCASSPGLAGENEQFFGPGTRLTVL.

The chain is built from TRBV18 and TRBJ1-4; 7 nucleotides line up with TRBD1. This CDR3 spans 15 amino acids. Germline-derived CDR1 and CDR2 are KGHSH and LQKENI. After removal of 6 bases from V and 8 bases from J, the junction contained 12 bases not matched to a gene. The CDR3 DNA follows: TGTGCCAGCTCCCTCGCGGACAGGCCCAGGGAAAAACTGTTTTTT. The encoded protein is CASSLADRPREKLFF.

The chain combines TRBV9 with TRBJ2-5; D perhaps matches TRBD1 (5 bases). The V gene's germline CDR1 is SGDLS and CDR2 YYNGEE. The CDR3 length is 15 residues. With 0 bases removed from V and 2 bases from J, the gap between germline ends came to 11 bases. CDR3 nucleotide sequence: TGTGCCAGCAGCGTAGCGGCAGGGAATCAAGAGACCCAGTACTTC. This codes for CASSVAAGNQETQYF. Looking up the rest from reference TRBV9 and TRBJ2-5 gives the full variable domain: DSGVTQTPKHLITATGQRVTLRCSPRSGDLSVYWYQQSLDQGLQFLIQYYNGEERAKGNILERFSAQQFPDLHSELNLSSLELGDSALYFCASSVAAGNQETQYFGPGTRLLVL.

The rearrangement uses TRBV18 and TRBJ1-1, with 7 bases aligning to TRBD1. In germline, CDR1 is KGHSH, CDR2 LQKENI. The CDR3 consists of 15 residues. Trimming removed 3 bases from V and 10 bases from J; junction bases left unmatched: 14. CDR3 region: CASSPGGRGSYGAFF. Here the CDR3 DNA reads TGTGCCAGCTCACCGGGGGGCAGGGGGTCCTATGGAGCTTTCTTT. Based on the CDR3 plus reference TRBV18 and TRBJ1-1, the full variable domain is NAGVMQNPRHLVRRRGQEARLRCSPMKGHSHVYWYRQLPEEGLKFMVYLQKENIIDESGMPKERFSAEFPKEGPSILRIQQVVRGDSAAYFCASSPGGRGSYGAFFGQGTRLTVV.

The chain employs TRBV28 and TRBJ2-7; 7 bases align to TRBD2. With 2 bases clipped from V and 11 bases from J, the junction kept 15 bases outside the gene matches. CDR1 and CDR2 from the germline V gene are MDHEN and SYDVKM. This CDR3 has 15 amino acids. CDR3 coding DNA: TGTGCCAGCAGTTTAGGGGCTAGCGGAATATCAGAGGAGTACTTC. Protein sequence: CASSLGASGISEEYF.

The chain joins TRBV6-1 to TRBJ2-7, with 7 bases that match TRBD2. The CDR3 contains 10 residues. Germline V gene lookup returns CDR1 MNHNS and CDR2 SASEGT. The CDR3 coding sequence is TGTGGGACTAGGTCCCACGAGCAGTACTTC. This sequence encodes CGTRSHEQYF.

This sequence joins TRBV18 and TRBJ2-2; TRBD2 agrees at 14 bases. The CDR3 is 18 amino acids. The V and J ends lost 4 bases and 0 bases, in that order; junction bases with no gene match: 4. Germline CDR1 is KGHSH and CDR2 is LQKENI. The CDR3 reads CASSLGLAGGSNTGELFF. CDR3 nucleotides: TGTGCCAGCTCACTAGGACTAGCGGGAGGTTCGAACACCGGGGAGCTGTTTTTT.

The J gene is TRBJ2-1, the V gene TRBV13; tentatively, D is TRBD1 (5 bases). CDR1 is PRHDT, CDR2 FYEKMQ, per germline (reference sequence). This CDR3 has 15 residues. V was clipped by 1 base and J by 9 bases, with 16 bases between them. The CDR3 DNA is TGTGCCAGCAGCTTAGCGGCAGGGAAGAGTGGTGAGCAGTTCTTC. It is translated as CASSLAAGKSGEQFF.

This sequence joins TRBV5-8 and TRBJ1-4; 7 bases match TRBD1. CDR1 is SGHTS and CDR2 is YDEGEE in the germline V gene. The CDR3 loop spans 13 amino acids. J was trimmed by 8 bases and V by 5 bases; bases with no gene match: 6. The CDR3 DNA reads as TGTGCCAGCAGACGACAGGGTAGGGAAAAACTGTTTTTT. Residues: CASRRQGREKLFF. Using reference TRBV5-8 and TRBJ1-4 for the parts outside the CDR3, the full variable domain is EAGVTQSPTHLIKTRGQQATLRCSPISGHTSVYWYQQALGLGLQFLLWYDEGEERNRGNFPPRFSGRQFPNYSSELNVNALELEDSALYLCASRRQGREKLFFGSGTQLSVL.

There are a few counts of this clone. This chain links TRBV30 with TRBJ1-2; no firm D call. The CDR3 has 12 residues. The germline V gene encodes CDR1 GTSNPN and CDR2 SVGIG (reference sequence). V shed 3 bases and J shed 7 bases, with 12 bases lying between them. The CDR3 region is CAWRAGVGGYTF. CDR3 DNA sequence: TGTGCCTGGAGGGCAGGCGTGGGTGGCTACACCTTC.

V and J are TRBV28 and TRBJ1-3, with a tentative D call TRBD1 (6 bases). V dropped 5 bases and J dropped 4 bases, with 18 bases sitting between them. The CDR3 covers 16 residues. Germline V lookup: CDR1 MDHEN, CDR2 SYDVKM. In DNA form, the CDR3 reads TGTGCCAGCAGTCCGCCCGTGACCCAGGGGGGAAACACCATATATTTT. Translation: CASSPPVTQGGNTIYF. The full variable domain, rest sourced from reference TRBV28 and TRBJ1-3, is DVKVTQSSRYLVKRTGEKVFLECVQDMDHENMFWYRQDPGLGLRLIYFSYDVKMKEKGDIPEGYSVSREKKERFSLILESASTNQTSMYLCASSPPVTQGGNTIYFGEGSWLTVV.

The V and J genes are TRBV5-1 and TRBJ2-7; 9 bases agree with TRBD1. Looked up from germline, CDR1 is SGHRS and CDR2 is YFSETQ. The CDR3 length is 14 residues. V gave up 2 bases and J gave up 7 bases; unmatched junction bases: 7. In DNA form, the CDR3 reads TGCGCCAGCAGCTTAGGGACAGGGACAGGGGAGCAGTACTTC. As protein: CASSLGTGTGEQYF.

The CDR3: CASSEAREQGSEQYF. The CDR3 DNA reads as TGTGCCAGCAGTGAAGCTCGGGAACAGGGTTCCGAGCAGTACTTC. The chain recombines TRBV6-1 with TRBJ2-5, with D tentatively TRBD1 (6 bases). The J call could be wrong; TRBJ2-7 is a better fit for the DNA end. CDR3 size: 15 residues. Germline values: CDR1 MNHNS, CDR2 SASEGT.

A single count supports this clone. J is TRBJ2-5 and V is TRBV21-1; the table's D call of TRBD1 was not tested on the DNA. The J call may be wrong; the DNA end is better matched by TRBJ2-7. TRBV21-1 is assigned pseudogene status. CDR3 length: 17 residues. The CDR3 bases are TGTGCCAGCAGCAGCCCAGTCGGGGACAGGAACATTTACGAGCAGTACTTC. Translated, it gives CASSSPVGDRNIYEQYF.

As DNA, the CDR3 is TGTGCCATCAGTATAGACAGGCCCTACGAGCAGTACTTC. Protein product: CAISIDRPYEQYF. This chain links TRBV10-3 with TRBJ2-7, with D perhaps matching TRBD1 (6 bases). Looked up from germline, CDR1 is ENHRY and CDR2 is SYGVKD. V dropped 5 bases and J dropped 2 bases, with 10 bases sitting between them. CDR3 length: 13 residues.

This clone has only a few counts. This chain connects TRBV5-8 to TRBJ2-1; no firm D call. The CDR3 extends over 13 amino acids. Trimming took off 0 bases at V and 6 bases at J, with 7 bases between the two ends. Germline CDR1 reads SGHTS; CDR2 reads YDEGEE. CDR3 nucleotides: TGTGCCAGCAGCTTGGGGCCGCTCAATGAGCAGTTCTTC. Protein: CASSLGPLNEQFF. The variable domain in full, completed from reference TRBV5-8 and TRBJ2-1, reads EAGVTQSPTHLIKTRGQQATLRCSPISGHTSVYWYQQALGLGLQFLLWYDEGEERNRGNFPPRFSGRQFPNYSSELNVNALELEDSALYLCASSLGPLNEQFFGPGTRLTVL.

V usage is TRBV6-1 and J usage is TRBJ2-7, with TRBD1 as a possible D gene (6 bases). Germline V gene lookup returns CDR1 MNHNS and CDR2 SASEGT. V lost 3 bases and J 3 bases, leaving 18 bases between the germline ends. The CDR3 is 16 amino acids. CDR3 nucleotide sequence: TGTGCCAGCAGTGATCTCGTACAGGGAAGGGTCTACGAGCAGTACTTC. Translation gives CASSDLVQGRVYEQYF.

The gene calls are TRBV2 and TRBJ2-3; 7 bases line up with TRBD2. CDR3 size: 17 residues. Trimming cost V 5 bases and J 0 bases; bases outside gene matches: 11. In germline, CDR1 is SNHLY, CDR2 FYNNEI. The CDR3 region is CASSKGGAGRSTDTQYF. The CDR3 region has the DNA TGTGCCAGCAGTAAAGGCGGTGCCGGGAGGAGCACAGATACGCAGTATTTT.